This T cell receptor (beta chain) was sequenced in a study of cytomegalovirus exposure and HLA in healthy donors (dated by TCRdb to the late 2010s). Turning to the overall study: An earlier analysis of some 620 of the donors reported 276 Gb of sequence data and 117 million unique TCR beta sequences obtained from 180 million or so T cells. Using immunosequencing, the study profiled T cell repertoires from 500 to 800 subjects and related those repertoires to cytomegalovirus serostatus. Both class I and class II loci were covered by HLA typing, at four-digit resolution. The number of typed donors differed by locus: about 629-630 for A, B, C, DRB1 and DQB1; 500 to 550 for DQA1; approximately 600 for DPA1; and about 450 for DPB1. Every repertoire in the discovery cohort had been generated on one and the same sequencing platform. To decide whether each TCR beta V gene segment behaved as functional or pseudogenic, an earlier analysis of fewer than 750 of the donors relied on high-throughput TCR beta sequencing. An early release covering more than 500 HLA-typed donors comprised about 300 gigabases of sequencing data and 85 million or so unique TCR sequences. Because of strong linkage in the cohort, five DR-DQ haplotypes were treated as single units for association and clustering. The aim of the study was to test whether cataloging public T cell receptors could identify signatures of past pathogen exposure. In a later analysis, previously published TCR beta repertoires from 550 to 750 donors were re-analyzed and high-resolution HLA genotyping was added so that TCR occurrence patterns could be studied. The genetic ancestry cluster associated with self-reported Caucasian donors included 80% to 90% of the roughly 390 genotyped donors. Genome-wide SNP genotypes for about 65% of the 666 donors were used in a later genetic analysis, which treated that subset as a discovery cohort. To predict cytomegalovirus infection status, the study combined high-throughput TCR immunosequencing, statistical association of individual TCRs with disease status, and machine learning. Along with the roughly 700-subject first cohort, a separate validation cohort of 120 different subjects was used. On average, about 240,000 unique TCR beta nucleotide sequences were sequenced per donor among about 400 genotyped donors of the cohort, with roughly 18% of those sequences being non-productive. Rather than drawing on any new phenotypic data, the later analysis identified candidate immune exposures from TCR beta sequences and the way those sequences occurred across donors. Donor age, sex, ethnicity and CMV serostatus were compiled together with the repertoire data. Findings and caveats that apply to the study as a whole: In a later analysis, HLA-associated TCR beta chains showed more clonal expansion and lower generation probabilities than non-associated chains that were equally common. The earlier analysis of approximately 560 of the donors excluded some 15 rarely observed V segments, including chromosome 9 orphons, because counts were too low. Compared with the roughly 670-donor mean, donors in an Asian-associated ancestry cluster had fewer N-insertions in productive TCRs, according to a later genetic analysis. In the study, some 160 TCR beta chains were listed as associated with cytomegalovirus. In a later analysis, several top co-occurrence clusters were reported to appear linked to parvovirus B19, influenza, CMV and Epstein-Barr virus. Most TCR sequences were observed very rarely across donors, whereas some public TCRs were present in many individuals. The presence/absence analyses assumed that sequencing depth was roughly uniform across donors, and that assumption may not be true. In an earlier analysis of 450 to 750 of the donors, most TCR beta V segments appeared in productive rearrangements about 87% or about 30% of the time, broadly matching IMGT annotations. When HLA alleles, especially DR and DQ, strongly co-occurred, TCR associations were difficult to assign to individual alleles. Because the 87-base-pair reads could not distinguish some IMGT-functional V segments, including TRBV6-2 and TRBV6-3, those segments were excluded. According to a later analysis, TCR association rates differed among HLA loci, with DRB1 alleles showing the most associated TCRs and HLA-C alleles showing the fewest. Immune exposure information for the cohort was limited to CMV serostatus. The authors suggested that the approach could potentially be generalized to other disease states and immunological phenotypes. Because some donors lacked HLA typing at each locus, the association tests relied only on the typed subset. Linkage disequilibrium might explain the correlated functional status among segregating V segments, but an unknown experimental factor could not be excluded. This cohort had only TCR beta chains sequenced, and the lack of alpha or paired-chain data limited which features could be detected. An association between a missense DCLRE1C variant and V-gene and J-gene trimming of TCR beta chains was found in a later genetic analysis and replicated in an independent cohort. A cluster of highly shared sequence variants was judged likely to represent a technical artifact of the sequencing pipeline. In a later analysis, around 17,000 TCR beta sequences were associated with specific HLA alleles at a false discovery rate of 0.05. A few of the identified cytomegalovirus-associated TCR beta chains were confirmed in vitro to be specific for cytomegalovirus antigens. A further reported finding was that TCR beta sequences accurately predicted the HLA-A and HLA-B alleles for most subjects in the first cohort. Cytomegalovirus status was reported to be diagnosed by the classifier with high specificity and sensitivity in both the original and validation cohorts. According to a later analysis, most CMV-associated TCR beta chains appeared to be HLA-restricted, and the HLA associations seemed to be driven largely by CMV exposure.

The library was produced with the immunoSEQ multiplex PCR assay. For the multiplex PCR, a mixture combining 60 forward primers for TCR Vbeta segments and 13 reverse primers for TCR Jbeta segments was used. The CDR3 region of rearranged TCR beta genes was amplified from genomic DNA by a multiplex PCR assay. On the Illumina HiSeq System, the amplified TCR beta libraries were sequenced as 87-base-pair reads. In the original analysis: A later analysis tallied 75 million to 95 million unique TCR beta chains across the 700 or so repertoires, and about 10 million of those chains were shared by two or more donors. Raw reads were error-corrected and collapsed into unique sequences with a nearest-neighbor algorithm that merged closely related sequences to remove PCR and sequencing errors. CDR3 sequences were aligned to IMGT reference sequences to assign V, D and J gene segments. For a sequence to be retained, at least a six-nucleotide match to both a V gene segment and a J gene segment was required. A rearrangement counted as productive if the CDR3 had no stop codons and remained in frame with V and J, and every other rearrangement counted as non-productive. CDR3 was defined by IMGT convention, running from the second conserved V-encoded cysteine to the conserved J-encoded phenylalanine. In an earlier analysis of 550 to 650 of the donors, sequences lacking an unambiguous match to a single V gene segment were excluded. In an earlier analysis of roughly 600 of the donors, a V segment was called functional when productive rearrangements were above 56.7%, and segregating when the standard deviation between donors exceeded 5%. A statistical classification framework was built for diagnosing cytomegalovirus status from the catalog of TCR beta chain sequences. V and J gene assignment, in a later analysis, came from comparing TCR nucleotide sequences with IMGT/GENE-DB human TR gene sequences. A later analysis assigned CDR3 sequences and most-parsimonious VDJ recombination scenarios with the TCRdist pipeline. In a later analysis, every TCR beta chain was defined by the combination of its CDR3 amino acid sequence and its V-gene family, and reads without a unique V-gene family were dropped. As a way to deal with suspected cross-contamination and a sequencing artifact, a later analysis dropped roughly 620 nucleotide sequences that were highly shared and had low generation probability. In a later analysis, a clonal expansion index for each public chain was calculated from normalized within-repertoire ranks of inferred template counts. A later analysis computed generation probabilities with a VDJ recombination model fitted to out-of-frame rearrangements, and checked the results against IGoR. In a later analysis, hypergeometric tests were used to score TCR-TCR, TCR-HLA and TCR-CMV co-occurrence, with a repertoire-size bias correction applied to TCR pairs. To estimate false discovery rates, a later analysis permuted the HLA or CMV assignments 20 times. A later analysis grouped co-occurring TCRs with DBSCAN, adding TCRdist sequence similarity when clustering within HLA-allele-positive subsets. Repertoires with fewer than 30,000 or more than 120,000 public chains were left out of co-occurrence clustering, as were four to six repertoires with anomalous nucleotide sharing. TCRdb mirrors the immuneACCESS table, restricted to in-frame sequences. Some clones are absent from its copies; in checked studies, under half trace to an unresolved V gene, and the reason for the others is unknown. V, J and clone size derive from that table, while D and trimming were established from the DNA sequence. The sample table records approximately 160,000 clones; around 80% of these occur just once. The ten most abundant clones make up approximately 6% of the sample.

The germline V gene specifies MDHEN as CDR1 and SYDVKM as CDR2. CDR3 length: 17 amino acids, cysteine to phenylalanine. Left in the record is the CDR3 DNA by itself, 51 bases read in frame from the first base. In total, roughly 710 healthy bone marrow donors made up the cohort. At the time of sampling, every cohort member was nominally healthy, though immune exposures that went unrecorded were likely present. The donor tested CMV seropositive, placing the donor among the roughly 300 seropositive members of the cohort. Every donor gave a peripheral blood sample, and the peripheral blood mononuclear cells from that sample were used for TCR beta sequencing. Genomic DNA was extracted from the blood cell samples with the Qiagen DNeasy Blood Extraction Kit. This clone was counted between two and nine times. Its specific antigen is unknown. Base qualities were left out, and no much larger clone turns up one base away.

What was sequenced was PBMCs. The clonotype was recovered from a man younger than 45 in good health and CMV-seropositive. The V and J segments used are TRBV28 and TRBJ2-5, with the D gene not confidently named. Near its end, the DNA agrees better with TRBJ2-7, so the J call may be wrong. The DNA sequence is TGTGCCAGCAGTTTACCTCCCCGGTTGTCTAGCTCCTACGAGCAGTACTTC. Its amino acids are CASSLPPRLSSSYEQYF.